A selection of T cell receptor beta chains follows, all from one sample in a study of blood T cell repertoires in COVID-19. The method was immunoSEQ multiplex PCR; TCRdb's version includes in-frame clones alone and lacks a portion of them. The table shows approximately 91,000 clones, with about 77% occurring only once. Sequencing was performed on peripheral blood. The receptors here all came from a woman of 80 years or more with acute or convalescent COVID-19. CDR3s include the opening cysteine and the closing phenylalanine or tryptophan. D genes are given only for firm matches. Expanded clones are given a class, and other clones once, few, many or no size at all.

j_call: TRBJ1-6; v_call: TRBV7-2; d_call: -; clone_size: -; cdr3_nt: TGTGCCAGCAGCTTAATGATGGGGGGGACGGCGTTTAATTCACCCCTCCACTTT; cdr3_aa: CASSLMMGGTAFNSPLHF
j_call: TRBJ2-5; v_call: TRBV5-1; d_call: TRBD2; clone_size: -; cdr3_nt: TGCGCCAGCAGCCTCGGACTAGCTGGGGAGACCCAGTACTTC; cdr3_aa: CASSLGLAGETQYF
j_call: TRBJ2-5; v_call: TRBV9; d_call: -; clone_size: -; cdr3_nt: TGTGCCAGCAGCGTTTCTAGCGCGGAGGAGACCCAGTACTTC; cdr3_aa: CASSVSSAEETQYF
j_call: TRBJ1-3; v_call: TRBV4-2; d_call: -; clone_size: -; cdr3_nt: TGTGCCAGCAGCCCGGCAGACATAAGCTCTGGAAACACCATATATTTT; cdr3_aa: CASSPADISSGNTIYF
j_call: TRBJ2-2; v_call: TRBV18; d_call: TRBD2; clone_size: few; cdr3_nt: TGTGCCAGCTCACCATCAGCGGGAGTGACCGGGGAGCTGTTTTTT; cdr3_aa: CASSPSAGVTGELFF
j_call: TRBJ1-2; v_call: TRBV19; d_call: -; clone_size: few; cdr3_nt: TGTGCCAGTAGTATAGAGAGTTATGGCTACACCTTC; cdr3_aa: CASSIESYGYTF
j_call: TRBJ1-2; v_call: TRBV4-3; d_call: -; clone_size: few; cdr3_nt: TGCGCCAGCAGCCAAGATCGCAGGGGAGAGGGCTACACCTTC; cdr3_aa: CASSQDRRGEGYTF
j_call: TRBJ1-3; v_call: TRBV7-2; d_call: -; clone_size: -; cdr3_nt: TGTGCCAGCAGCTTAGACAGCCGATCCGGAAACACCATATATTTT; cdr3_aa: CASSLDSRSGNTIYF
j_call: TRBJ2-1; v_call: TRBV2; d_call: -; clone_size: -; cdr3_nt: TGTGCCAGCAGGACGACTAGTCTTTACAATGAGCAGTTCTTC; cdr3_aa: CASRTTSLYNEQFF
j_call: TRBJ1-2; v_call: TRBV10-3; d_call: -; clone_size: once; cdr3_nt: TGTGCCATCCCGACGGGAAGCATGGGAACTAACTATGGCTACACCTTC; cdr3_aa: CAIPTGSMGTNYGYTF
j_call: TRBJ1-1; v_call: TRBV5-4; d_call: TRBD1; clone_size: -; cdr3_nt: TGTGCCAGCAGCTTACAGGGGGTGAACACTGAAGCTTTCTTT; cdr3_aa: CASSLQGVNTEAFF
j_call: TRBJ2-1; v_call: TRBV6-2/TRBV6-3; d_call: -; clone_size: -; cdr3_nt: TGTGCCAGCAGTTACCCGGACTCCGGAGGCGATGAGCAGTTCTTC; cdr3_aa: CASSYPDSGGDEQFF
j_call: TRBJ2-1; v_call: TRBV9; d_call: TRBD2; clone_size: -; cdr3_nt: TGTGCCAGCAGCGTATCTAGCGGGGGTTACAATGAGCAGTTCTTC; cdr3_aa: CASSVSSGGYNEQFF
j_call: TRBJ2-7; v_call: TRBV19; d_call: TRBD2; clone_size: -; cdr3_nt: TGTGCCAGTAGTGCCCGGGAGGTATACGAGCAGTACTTC; cdr3_aa: CASSAREVYEQYF
j_call: TRBJ1-5; v_call: TRBV28; d_call: -; clone_size: -; cdr3_nt: TGTGCCAGCAGTTTAGGCCAGGGTCCTTATCAGCCCCAGCATTTT; cdr3_aa: CASSLGQGPYQPQHF
j_call: TRBJ1-4; v_call: TRBV27; d_call: -; clone_size: -; cdr3_nt: TGTGCCAGCAGTCGCGGCGAACTAGAAAAACTGTTTTTT; cdr3_aa: CASSRGELEKLFF
j_call: TRBJ2-6; v_call: TRBV6-4; d_call: -; clone_size: -; cdr3_nt: TGTGCCAGCAGTGTTAACTCTGGGGCCAACGTCCTGACTTTC; cdr3_aa: CASSVNSGANVLTF
j_call: TRBJ1-2; v_call: TRBV4-2; d_call: TRBD1; clone_size: -; cdr3_nt: TGTGCCAGCAGCCAAGATCCGCGGGACAGGGCTGGCTACACCTTC; cdr3_aa: CASSQDPRDRAGYTF
j_call: TRBJ1-5; v_call: TRBV19; d_call: -; clone_size: -; cdr3_nt: TGTGCCAGTAGTATGGCGGGCCAGCCCCAGCATTTT; cdr3_aa: CASSMAGQPQHF
j_call: TRBJ1-2; v_call: TRBV29-1; d_call: -; clone_size: -; cdr3_nt: TGCAGCGTTTTAAAGGGGGATTATGGCTACACCTTC; cdr3_aa: CSVLKGDYGYTF
j_call: TRBJ2-7; v_call: TRBV6-5; d_call: -; clone_size: -; cdr3_nt: TGTGCCAGCTTCGCTGGCCTTTTCGACGAGCAGTACTTC; cdr3_aa: CASFAGLFDEQYF
j_call: TRBJ1-5; v_call: TRBV25-1; d_call: TRBD1; clone_size: -; cdr3_nt: TGTGCCAGCAGTGATACCACACAGGGGGCCGGCAATCAGCCCCAGCATTTT; cdr3_aa: CASSDTTQGAGNQPQHF
j_call: TRBJ2-1; v_call: TRBV6-2/TRBV6-3; d_call: -; clone_size: -; cdr3_nt: TGTGCCAGCAGTCCCACTTCCGGTCCGTTCTCCTACAATGAGCAGTTCTTC; cdr3_aa: CASSPTSGPFSYNEQFF
j_call: TRBJ1-2; v_call: TRBV6-5; d_call: -; clone_size: -; cdr3_nt: TGTGCCAGCAGTTACTTCGGGGGGCCAGACTATGGCTACACCTTC; cdr3_aa: CASSYFGGPDYGYTF
j_call: TRBJ2-7; v_call: TRBV6-5; d_call: TRBD1; clone_size: few; cdr3_nt: TGTGCCAGCAGTTACTCTTCGGCGACAGGGGCCTACGAGCAGTACTTC; cdr3_aa: CASSYSSATGAYEQYF
j_call: TRBJ1-5; v_call: TRBV6-5; d_call: TRBD1; clone_size: -; cdr3_nt: TGTGCCAGCAGTCAGGGGGCGCAGGGCAATCAGCCCCAGCATTTT; cdr3_aa: CASSQGAQGNQPQHF
j_call: TRBJ1-5; v_call: TRBV19; d_call: -; clone_size: -; cdr3_nt: TGTGCCGTTGGCGGGGGATTGCACCAGCCCCAGCATTTT; cdr3_aa: CAVGGGLHQPQHF
j_call: TRBJ2-4; v_call: TRBV6-6; d_call: -; clone_size: once; cdr3_nt: TGTGCCAGCGCGGGGGCCGGGGGCAAAAACATTCAGTACTTC; cdr3_aa: CASAGAGGKNIQYF
j_call: TRBJ1-1; v_call: TRBV11-3; d_call: -; clone_size: -; cdr3_nt: TGTGCCAGCACCCCCGAGGGAGACACTGAAGCTTTCTTT; cdr3_aa: CASTPEGDTEAFF
j_call: TRBJ2-7; v_call: TRBV20-1; d_call: -; clone_size: -; cdr3_nt: TGCAGTGCTAGGACAGGTTGGTACTTC; cdr3_aa: CSARTGWYF
j_call: TRBJ1-5; v_call: TRBV19; d_call: TRBD1; clone_size: -; cdr3_nt: TGTGCCAGTGGACAGGATAGCAATCAGCCCCAGCATTTT; cdr3_aa: CASGQDSNQPQHF
j_call: TRBJ1-1; v_call: TRBV5-1; d_call: -; clone_size: -; cdr3_nt: TGCGCCAGCAGCTTGGCCGGGGGGGTGAACACTGAAGCTTTCTTT; cdr3_aa: CASSLAGGVNTEAFF
j_call: TRBJ2-7; v_call: TRBV7-2; d_call: TRBD2; clone_size: -; cdr3_nt: TGTGCCAGCAGCTTTTCTAGCGGCAGCTCCTACGAGCAGTACTTC; cdr3_aa: CASSFSSGSSYEQYF
j_call: TRBJ1-2; v_call: TRBV19; d_call: -; clone_size: -; cdr3_nt: TGTGCCAGTAGTACCCGGGTCAGCCTCTATGGCTACACCTTC; cdr3_aa: CASSTRVSLYGYTF
j_call: TRBJ1-2; v_call: TRBV9; d_call: -; clone_size: -; cdr3_nt: TGTGCCAGCAGCGTAGGGTTCAGGGAAGAAGGCTACACCTTC; cdr3_aa: CASSVGFREEGYTF
j_call: TRBJ2-1; v_call: TRBV5-4; d_call: -; clone_size: -; cdr3_nt: TGTGCCAGCAGCTTGGCGCAGGGAAATGAGCAGTTCTTC; cdr3_aa: CASSLAQGNEQFF
j_call: TRBJ1-3; v_call: TRBV28; d_call: TRBD1; clone_size: -; cdr3_nt: TGTGCCAGCAGACAGGGGGGGTCTGGAAACACCATATATTTT; cdr3_aa: CASRQGGSGNTIYF
j_call: TRBJ2-1; v_call: TRBV13; d_call: TRBD2; clone_size: -; cdr3_nt: TGTGCCAGCGGGACTAGCGGGGGCAATGAGCAGTTCTTC; cdr3_aa: CASGTSGGNEQFF
j_call: TRBJ1-1; v_call: TRBV5-4; d_call: TRBD1; clone_size: -; cdr3_nt: TGTGCCAGCAGCTTGGACTTGAGGACAGGGACTGAAGCTTTCTTT; cdr3_aa: CASSLDLRTGTEAFF
j_call: TRBJ2-6; v_call: TRBV4-1; d_call: TRBD1; clone_size: -; cdr3_nt: TGCGCCAGCAGCCCTTATGGACAGGGAGGATGGCTGAACGTCCTGACTTTC; cdr3_aa: CASSPYGQGGWLNVLTF
j_call: TRBJ2-3; v_call: TRBV5-1; d_call: -; clone_size: -; cdr3_nt: TGCGCCAGCAGCTTGGGGGCCGGGGAAGATACGCAGTATTTT; cdr3_aa: CASSLGAGEDTQYF
j_call: TRBJ1-2; v_call: TRBV10-3; d_call: TRBD1; clone_size: -; cdr3_nt: TGTGCCATCACCGAACAGGGGGCCGGCTACACCTTC; cdr3_aa: CAITEQGAGYTF
j_call: TRBJ2-1; v_call: TRBV7-9; d_call: -; clone_size: few; cdr3_nt: TGTGCCAGCAGCTTAGCGCTTCTGGCGGATGAGCAGTTCTTC; cdr3_aa: CASSLALLADEQFF
j_call: TRBJ2-1; v_call: TRBV4-2; d_call: TRBD1; clone_size: -; cdr3_nt: TGTGCCAGCAGCCAAGATACGACAGGGAAGGCAGGTGAGCAGTTCTTC; cdr3_aa: CASSQDTTGKAGEQFF
j_call: TRBJ1-6; v_call: TRBV5-1; d_call: -; clone_size: -; cdr3_nt: TGCGCCAGCAGCTTCCAGGGAAAACAGATCGCTTCACCCCTCCACTTT; cdr3_aa: CASSFQGKQIASPLHF
j_call: TRBJ1-5; v_call: TRBV19; d_call: TRBD1; clone_size: -; cdr3_nt: TGTGCCAGTAGTATGGGACAGGGAGGCAATCAGCCCCAGCATTTT; cdr3_aa: CASSMGQGGNQPQHF
j_call: TRBJ1-6; v_call: TRBV4-1; d_call: TRBD1; clone_size: few; cdr3_nt: TGCGCCAGCAGCCAAGTACCCCCGGGACAGTCCTCCTATAATTCACCCCTCCACTTT; cdr3_aa: CASSQVPPGQSSYNSPLHF